This is a list of T cell receptor beta chains from one sample in a study of a mutant IDH1 vaccine in newly diagnosed glioma. Assay used: immunoSEQ multiplex PCR; TCRdb lists only in-frame clones, some missing. The table records around 56,000 clones, about nine tenths of them present only once. The specimen comprised PBMCs, sampled from a glioma patient treated with radiotherapy, temozolomide or both. The source of these receptors is a man in his fifties with glioma. Both conserved end residues are trimmed from each CDR3.

V	J	CDR3
TRBV6-5	TRBJ2-7	ASSIGKGSYEQY
TRBV5-1	TRBJ1-4	ASNLGEATNEKLF
TRBV25-1	TRBJ2-3	ASSEYVGEGDTQY
TRBV5-5	TRBJ1-1	ASSLVVGGYTEAF
TRBV5-4	TRBJ1-6	ASSDPGGDNSPLH
TRBV5-1	TRBJ2-1	ASSTGTSGMDEQF
TRBV6-6	TRBJ2-7	ASSLHTRGDSYEQY
TRBV4-1	TRBJ1-1	ASSHRWGPNTEAF
TRBV10-1	TRBJ1-1	ASSGQPNTEAF
TRBV1	TRBJ2-7	TSSQGVAGAYEQY
TRBV4-3	TRBJ2-1	ASSQVHANNEQF
TRBV5-1	TRBJ2-3	ASSSRRGGHGTQY
TRBV6-1	TRBJ2-5	ASTEETQY
TRBV5-1	TRBJ2-7	ASSLRPGGNYEQY
TRBV5-1	TRBJ2-5	ASSLALGEGTQY
TRBV4-2	TRBJ1-1	ASSQGEGVVAEAF
TRBV7-9	TRBJ1-1	ASRPSGGDAF
TRBV7-2	TRBJ2-1	ASSPLAGGLYNEQF
TRBV7-2	TRBJ2-5	ASSRLEGTQY
TRBV27	TRBJ2-1	ASSFLHPPGDEQF
TRBV12-5	TRBJ2-2	ASGSHRGELF
TRBV7-6	TRBJ2-2	ASSPPLAAATGELF
TRBV10-3	TRBJ1-4	AIRGDRSGEKLF
TRBV5-1	TRBJ2-3	ASSLPGSTDTQY
TRBV7-8	TRBJ2-7	ASRMAGSYEQY
TRBV5-1	TRBJ2-7	ASSFSDSGFNEQY
TRBV9	TRBJ2-1	ASSFRGLASYNEQF
TRBV19	TRBJ1-1	ATLVGATEAF
TRBV28	TRBJ1-5	ATGFSIGSNQPQH
TRBV5-1	TRBJ1-1	ASSLGGQGADEAF
TRBV7-2	TRBJ2-5	ASSSGLAGQETQY
TRBV5-4	TRBJ2-7	ASSLGVRGAYEQY
TRBV7-8	TRBJ2-7	ASSLGGAQDEQY
TRBV6-1	TRBJ1-2	ASRTMTGHYGYT
TRBV6-6	TRBJ2-7	ASRGVAGPSYEQY
TRBV19	TRBJ1-5	ASRSPQSVRGNQPQH
TRBV7-3	TRBJ1-1	ASSSRGNTEAF
TRBV18	TRBJ1-1	ASSPRQGAEAF
TRBV29-1	TRBJ2-2	SVIMGNTGELF
TRBV27	TRBJ2-7	ASSLSRGHEQY